Following are 23 T cell receptor beta chains from one sample sequenced in a study of cytomegalovirus exposure and HLA in healthy donors. PCR amplification relied on 60 Vbeta primers (plus 13 Jbeta primers). Assay used: immunoSEQ multiplex PCR; TCRdb lists only in-frame clones, some missing. The table has under 150,000 clones, 75% to 85% seen once. Material: PBMCs. Receptors were obtained from a man in his fifties or sixties in good health and CMV-seronegative.

The chain carries TRBV6-6 and TRBJ1-4; D is perhaps TRBD1 (5 bases). V lost 5 bases to trimming and J lost 0 bases, with 10 bases between them. CDR3 length: 15 amino acids. Germline loops: CDR1 MNHNY, CDR2 SVGAGI (reference sequence). CDR3 region: CASSRQKATNEKLFF. The CDR3, as DNA: TGTGCCAGCAGTCGACAGAAAGCAACTAATGAAAAACTGTTTTTT.

The V and J genes are TRBV5-1 and TRBJ2-7; D remains ambiguous. The CDR3 has 14 residues. The V gene lost 3 bases and the J gene lost 1 base, with 11 bases spanning the gap. Germline assignment: CDR1 SGHRS and CDR2 YFSETQ. In nucleotides, the CDR3 is TGCGCCAGCAGCTCCCTGCGGCCTTCCTACGAGCAGTACTTC. It specifies CASSSLRPSYEQYF.

The chain links TRBV11-1 to TRBJ1-1; 8 nucleotides agree with TRBD1. This CDR3 is built from 14 residues. The junction had 9 bases not matched to a gene; V was cut back by 5 bases and J by 7 bases. Germline V lookup: CDR1 SGHAT, CDR2 FQDESV (reference sequence). CDR3 in DNA: TGTGCCAGCAGCCTCCGGGACAGGCCCTATGAAGCTTTCTTT. Its translation: CASSLRDRPYEAFF.

The V and J genes are TRBV19 and TRBJ1-1; TRBD1 agrees at 8 bases. The CDR3 totals 15 residues. Unmatched junction bases numbered 9, after V lost 5 bases and J lost 4 bases. Germline CDR1 reads LNHDA; CDR2 reads SQIVND (reference sequence). CDR3 coding DNA: TGTGCCAGTAGTGAGGACAGGGAGGTAAGCACTGAAGCTTTCTTT. Translating it yields CASSEDREVSTEAFF.

The sample holds one count of this clone. V and J are TRBV4-3 and TRBJ2-1; 8 bases are a match to TRBD2. Germline V lookup: CDR1 LGHNA, CDR2 YSLEER. Trimming took 0 bases from V and 0 from J; bases not matched to a gene: 7. The CDR3 has 18 residues. This CDR3 is CASSQDGSGASSYNEQFF. In nucleotides, the CDR3 is TGCGCCAGCAGCCAAGATGGTAGCGGGGCGAGCTCCTACAATGAGCAGTTCTTC.

This rearrangement joins TRBV7-8 to TRBJ2-3, with 9 positions matching TRBD1. V shed 5 bases and J 6 bases; nucleotides not matched to a gene: 18. There are 18 residues in the CDR3. In germline, CDR1 is SGHVS, CDR2 FQNEAQ. In DNA form, the CDR3 reads TGTGCCAGCAGCGCTACGACGGTGGACAGGGGAGTAAGTGATACGCAGTATTTT. This translates into CASSATTVDRGVSDTQYF.

This rearrangement joins TRBV29-1 to TRBJ1-1; a possible D gene is TRBD1 (5 bases). Trimming pared 4 bases from V and 5 bases from J, leaving 17 bases between. This CDR3 comprises 14 residues. From germline, CDR1 is SQVTM and CDR2 ANQGSEA. CDR3 amino acids: CSVVAAGDWTEAFF. In DNA, the CDR3 is TGCAGCGTTGTCGCCGCGGGGGATTGGACTGAAGCTTTCTTT.

This chain joins TRBV30 and TRBJ2-1; 8 bases are a match to TRBD2. J was trimmed by 1 base and V by 0 bases; bases with no gene match: 5. CDR3 length: 16 residues. CDR1 is GTSNPN and CDR2 is SVGIG in the germline V gene (reference sequence). The CDR3 nucleotides read TGTGCCTGGAGTGTAGCCGGGGGGGCGTCCTACAATGAGCAGTTCTTC. Translated: CAWSVAGGASYNEQFF.

This chain links TRBV5-4 with TRBJ2-3; 10 bases are shared with TRBD2. This CDR3 is 16 amino acids long. Unmatched junction bases numbered 7, after V lost 0 bases and J lost 6 bases. CDR1 and CDR2 from the germline V gene are SGHNT and YYREEE (reference sequence). The CDR3 nucleotides are TGTGCCAGCAGCTTGGAGGCTAGCGGGGGTCGGGATACGCAGTATTTT. Translated: CASSLEASGGRDTQYF.

This rearrangement joins TRBV6-5 to TRBJ2-1; TRBD2 agrees at 9 bases. Germline V lookup: CDR1 MNHEY, CDR2 SVGAGI. There are 14 residues in the CDR3. The V gene end was trimmed by 6 bases and the J gene end by 7 bases; junction bases not matched to a gene: 7. The CDR3 DNA reads TGTGCCAGCAGCTGGGGACTAGCAGCAAATGAGCAGTTCTTC. This sequence encodes CASSWGLAANEQFF.

The chain combines TRBV7-3 with TRBJ2-3, with unresolved D. This CDR3 is 14 amino acids long. The germline V gene encodes CDR1 SGHTA and CDR2 FQGTGA. V gave up 1 base and J gave up 3 bases, with 8 bases separating them. CDR3 in amino acids: CASSLSPGTDTQYF. The CDR3 DNA follows: TGTGCCAGCAGCTTAAGCCCCGGGACAGATACGCAGTATTTT.

V gene TRBV19 combines with J gene TRBJ2-2; D uncertain. Trimming took off 11 bases at V and 1 base at J, with 11 bases between the two ends. From germline, CDR1 is LNHDA and CDR2 SQIVND (reference sequence). This CDR3 comprises 13 residues. CDR3 bases: TGTGCCTCAACCCCCGGGAACACCGGGGAGCTGTTTTTT. Protein product: CASTPGNTGELFF.

The CDR3 region has the DNA TGTGCCAGTAGTATAGTTAGCAGGGACACCGGGGAGCTGTTTTTT. Amino acids: CASSIVSRDTGELFF. V usage is TRBV19 and J usage is TRBJ2-2; possibly TRBD1 for D (5 bases). The CDR3 runs 15 residues. Germline CDR1 is LNHDA and CDR2 is SQIVND (reference sequence). Trimming left V 1 base short and J 3 bases short, with 9 bases between.

The chain combines TRBV11-2 with TRBJ1-2; 8 bases map to TRBD1. Germline V lookup: CDR1 SGHAT, CDR2 FQNNGV. The ends lost 1 base at V and 6 bases at J; junction bases unmatched: 4. This CDR3 region has 14 residues. In nucleotides, the CDR3 is TGTGCCAGCAGCTTAGTTCGGACAGGGCATGGCTACACCTTC. Translated: CASSLVRTGHGYTF.

A remark on this clone: Germline and junction disagree at one end, which may indicate a read error. Other DNA sequences within the sample encode an identical CDR3. The V and J genes are TRBV30 and TRBJ1-6, with 9 bases aligning to TRBD1. The CDR3 is 20 amino acids. Germline V gene data show CDR1 as GTSNPN and CDR2 as SVGIG (reference sequence). DNA of the CDR3: TGTGCCTGGGAAAACCCCCGCGGGACAGGGCTCCGCTCCTATAATTCCCCCCTCCACTTT. It yields the protein CAWENPRGTGLRSYNSPLHF.

The chain combines TRBV6-5 with TRBJ1-2; D is unresolved. The CDR3 contains 14 residues. V lost 4 bases and J 3 bases, leaving 12 bases between the germline ends. CDR1 MNHEY and CDR2 SVGAGI come from the germline V gene. CDR3 loop: CASSSHGGDYGYTF. The DNA of the CDR3 is TGTGCCAGCAGTTCCCACGGCGGGGACTATGGCTACACCTTC.

The chain carries TRBV2 and TRBJ1-2; TRBD1 might be the D (6 bases). V was clipped by 3 bases and J by 8 bases, with 16 bases between them. This CDR3 is 14 amino acids long. The germline V gene has CDR1 SNHLY and CDR2 FYNNEI. CDR3 sequence: CASSERGGDFGYTF. In nucleotides, the CDR3 is TGTGCCAGCAGTGAGCGGGGGGGCGATTTCGGCTACACCTTC.

V gene TRBV5-1 combines with J gene TRBJ1-4; 9 bases fit TRBD1. Germline trimming cut 3 bases from V and 7 bases from J; bases unmatched to any gene: 4. The CDR3 has 14 amino acids. Germline CDR1 and CDR2: SGHRS and YFSETQ. The CDR3 sequence: CASSSDRGGEKLFF. As DNA, the CDR3 is TGCGCCAGCAGCTCGGACAGGGGCGGTGAAAAACTGTTTTTT.

The rearrangement uses TRBV27 and TRBJ1-2; 8 bases map to TRBD1. V shed 5 bases and J 3 bases; nucleotides not matched to a gene: 8. This CDR3 spans 15 amino acids. The germline gives CDR1 MNHEY, CDR2 SMNVEV (reference sequence). CDR3 in DNA: TGTGCCAGCAGTCCAGCCTACAGGGGGGACTATGGCTACACCTTC. This gives the protein CASSPAYRGDYGYTF.

The V call is TRBV5-1, the J call TRBJ2-7; D perhaps matches TRBD2 (5 bases). Trimming took 1 base from V and 1 from J, leaving 12 bases between them. CDR1 is SGHRS and CDR2 is YFSETQ in the germline V gene. This CDR3 region has 15 residues. CDR3 in amino acids: CASSLWETPSYEQYF. Here the CDR3 DNA reads TGCGCCAGCAGCTTGTGGGAGACCCCTTCCTACGAGCAGTACTTC.

The V gene is TRBV21-1, the J gene TRBJ1-2; the D call of TRBD1 is as the table states it, not checked on the DNA. TRBV21-1 is designated a pseudogene. This CDR3 has 18 amino acids. CDR3 DNA: TGTGCCAGCAGCGCAAAAGACCGCACTCCAGGGTTTTTTGGAGGCTACACCTTC. Protein: CASSAKDRTPGFFGGYTF.

This sequence joins TRBV29-1 and TRBJ2-3; tentative D call: TRBD1 (6 bases). This CDR3 is built from 13 residues. Trimming took off 3 bases at V and 1 base at J, with 8 bases between the two ends. The V gene's germline CDR1 is SQVTM and CDR2 ANQGSEA. The CDR3 region is CSVDEGGTDTQYF. In DNA form, the CDR3 reads TGCAGCGTTGATGAGGGGGGCACAGATACGCAGTATTTT.

This clone was detected once. V usage is TRBV6-1 and J usage is TRBJ2-1; TRBD1 matches at 7 bases. Trimming cost V 2 bases and J 1 base; bases outside gene matches: 5. The germline V gene encodes CDR1 MNHNS and CDR2 SASEGT. This CDR3 region has 16 residues. In nucleotides, the CDR3 is TGTGCCAGCAGTGAACAGGGGGTGGGATCCTACAATGAGCAGTTCTTC. As protein: CASSEQGVGSYNEQFF.